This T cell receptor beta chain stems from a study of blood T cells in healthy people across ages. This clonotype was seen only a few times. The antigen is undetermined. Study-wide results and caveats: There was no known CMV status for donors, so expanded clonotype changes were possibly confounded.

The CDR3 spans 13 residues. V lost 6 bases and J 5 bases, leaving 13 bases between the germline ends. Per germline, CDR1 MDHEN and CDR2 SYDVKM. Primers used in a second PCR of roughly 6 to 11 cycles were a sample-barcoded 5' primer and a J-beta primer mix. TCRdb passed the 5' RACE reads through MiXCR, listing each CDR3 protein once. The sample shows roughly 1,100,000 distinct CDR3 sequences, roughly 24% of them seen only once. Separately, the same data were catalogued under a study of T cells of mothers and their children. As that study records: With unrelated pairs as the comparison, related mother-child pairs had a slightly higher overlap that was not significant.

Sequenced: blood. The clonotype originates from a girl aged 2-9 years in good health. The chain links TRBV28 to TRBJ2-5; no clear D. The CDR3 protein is CASSDIFPETQYF. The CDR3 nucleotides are TGTGCCAGCAGCGATATCTTTCCGGAGACCCAGTACTTC.